These 23 T cell receptor beta chains originate from one sample sequenced in a study of blood T cell repertoires in COVID-19. Using immunoSEQ multiplex PCR, the repertoire was profiled, and TCRdb retains in-frame clones only, with some absent. The table has roughly 170,000 clones, 85% to 90% seen once; the top ten hold around an eighth. The sequenced material came from peripheral blood. These TCRs come from a woman in her 70s with COVID-19, enrolled during active disease.

The chain uses TRBV6-2 or TRBV6-3 and TRBJ2-7; maybe TRBD2 (6 bases). CDR1 is MNHEY, CDR2 SVGEGT, per germline. The CDR3 extends over 14 amino acids. The V end lost 2 bases, the J end lost 5 bases, and 13 bases lay between the germline ends. The CDR3 region is CASSYLPGSNEQYF. The CDR3 nucleotides are TGTGCCAGCAGTTACCTCCCCGGGAGCAACGAGCAGTACTTC.

The gene calls are TRBV3-1 (or the pseudogene TRBV3-2) and TRBJ2-1, with TRBD2 identical over 7 bases. CDR3 length equals 14 residues. J was trimmed by 3 bases and V by 8 bases; bases with no gene match: 7. Germline V gene sequence: CDR1 LGHDT, CDR2 YNNKEL (reference sequence). This chain's CDR3 is CASRSGGSYNEQFF. The CDR3 DNA reads TGTGCCAGCCGGTCGGGAGGAAGCTACAATGAGCAGTTCTTC.

This clone occurred once. The chain combines TRBV6-5 with TRBJ2-7; 9 nucleotides match TRBD2. The CDR3 is made up of 15 amino acids. Germline V gene sequence: CDR1 MNHEY, CDR2 SVGAGI. V dropped 5 bases and J dropped 5; count of bases not matched to a gene: 10. The CDR3 region has the DNA TGTGCCAGCAGTCGTGGGGCGGGAGGGCCTAACGAGCAGTACTTC. Translating gives CASSRGAGGPNEQYF.

The chain is built from TRBV4-3 and TRBJ2-1; 7 bases agree with TRBD2. This CDR3 region has 16 residues. The trim removed 0 bases at V and 5 bases at J, leaving 7 bases unmatched. Germline V lookup: CDR1 LGHNA, CDR2 YSLEER. This CDR3 reads CASSQEFAGAHNEQFF. CDR3 nucleotides: TGCGCCAGCAGCCAAGAATTCGCGGGAGCTCACAATGAGCAGTTCTTC.

CDR3 in DNA: TGCAGTGCTAGTCCCCTACCCCTTCCCTCCTACAATGAGCAGTTCTTC. This gives the protein CSASPLPLPSYNEQFF. The rearrangement links TRBV20-1 to TRBJ2-1, with D hard to call. Trimming removed 3 bases from V and 0 bases from J, with 15 bases in between. Germline CDR1 is DFQATT and CDR2 is SNEGSKA (reference sequence). The CDR3 is 16 residues long.

V usage is TRBV5-4 and J usage is TRBJ2-5; 7 bases agree with TRBD1. V trimming: 3 bases; J trimming: 5 bases; junction bases outside the gene matches: 7. The CDR3 has 14 residues. CDR1 is SGHNT and CDR2 is YYREEE in the germline V gene (reference sequence). CDR3 loop: CASSSKQGWETQYF. CDR3 nucleotides: TGTGCCAGCAGCTCGAAACAGGGGTGGGAGACCCAGTACTTC.

CDR3 coding DNA: TGTGCCAGCAGCCCCGCCGGACAGGGGAGTACTGAAGCTTTCTTT. It specifies CASSPAGQGSTEAFF. The genes are TRBV7-3 and TRBJ1-1, with 9 bases identical to TRBD1. The CDR3 runs 15 residues. The J segment lost 5 bases and the V segment lost 5 bases, leaving 9 bases of the junction unmatched. CDR1 and CDR2 from the germline V gene are SGHTA and FQGTGA.

This chain links TRBV5-8 with TRBJ1-2; 10 bases are a match to TRBD1. Germline assignment: CDR1 SGHTS and CDR2 YDEGEE. The V and J ends lost 4 bases and 4 bases, in that order; junction bases with no gene match: 7. This CDR3 contains 15 residues. CDR3 DNA sequence: TGTGCCAGCAGCAGCGGACAGGGGGGCGTCTATGGCTACACCTTC. This gives the protein CASSSGQGGVYGYTF.

The V gene is TRBV9, the J gene TRBJ1-4, with a weak D call TRBD1 (6 bases). The CDR3 covers 16 residues. The V and J ends lost 3 bases and 3 bases respectively, with 15 bases between them. From germline, CDR1 is SGDLS and CDR2 YYNGEE. The CDR3 nucleotides read TGTGCCAGCAGCGCCAGAGGGGGGGAATCTAATGAAAAACTGTTTTTT. Translating gives CASSARGGESNEKLFF.

The chain carries TRBV5-1 and TRBJ1-3; 7 nucleotides align to TRBD1. CDR3 length: 17 amino acids. The germline gives CDR1 SGHRS, CDR2 YFSETQ. V lost 4 bases and J lost 0; bases outside the gene matches: 10. In DNA, the CDR3 is TGCGCCAGCAGCCCCCTGGGACAGAAAAACTCTGGAAACACCATATATTTT. It specifies CASSPLGQKNSGNTIYF.

As DNA, the CDR3 is TGTGCCAGCAGGTCTGGTTCTGGGGGGGGACAGACCCAGTACTTC. It specifies CASRSGSGGGQTQYF. The rearrangement joins TRBV28 to TRBJ2-5, with 7 bases aligning to TRBD2. Germline V gives CDR1 MDHEN, CDR2 SYDVKM. The CDR3 spans 15 residues. V was clipped by 6 bases and J by 6 bases; unmatched bases: 13.

This chain connects TRBV11-3 to TRBJ1-5, with a possible D match to TRBD1 (6 bases). The CDR3 runs 12 residues. Trimming took 5 bases from V and 6 from J, leaving 8 bases between them. Germline values: CDR1 SGHNT, CDR2 YENEEA. The CDR3 bases are TGTGCCAGCAGCGCGACAGGTCAGCCCCAGCATTTT. Amino acids: CASSATGQPQHF. The full variable domain, its missing parts supplied by reference TRBV11-3 and TRBJ1-5, is EAGVVQSPRYKIIEKKQPVAFWCNPISGHNTLYWYLQNLGQGPELLIRYENEEAVDDSQLPKDRFSAERLKGVDSTLKIQPAELGDSAVYLCASSATGQPQHFGDGTRLSIL.

This sequence joins TRBV28 and TRBJ1-3; D gene unclear. Germline V gene sequence: CDR1 MDHEN, CDR2 SYDVKM. The CDR3 length is 17 residues. Between the trimmed V and J ends, which lost 2 bases and 4 bases, there was a span of 18 bases. The CDR3 sequence: CASSLPGSPPYGNTIYF. As DNA, the CDR3 is TGTGCCAGCAGTTTACCTGGGAGTCCCCCCTACGGAAACACCATATATTTT. Variable domain in full (rest from reference TRBV28 and TRBJ1-3): DVKVTQSSRYLVKRTGEKVFLECVQDMDHENMFWYRQDPGLGLRLIYFSYDVKMKEKGDIPEGYSVSREKKERFSLILESASTNQTSMYLCASSLPGSPPYGNTIYFGEGSWLTVV.

The chain combines TRBV27 with TRBJ1-4; D not certain. This CDR3 is built from 13 residues. V was shortened by 5 bases and J by 6 bases, with 10 bases between the two germline ends. Germline V lookup: CDR1 MNHEY, CDR2 SMNVEV (reference sequence). CDR3 sequence: CASSRREHEKLFF. The CDR3 nucleotides are TGTGCCAGCAGTCGGAGAGAGCATGAAAAACTGTTTTTT.

This sequence joins TRBV4-3 and TRBJ2-3; the match to TRBD2 covers 12 bases. V shed 1 base and J 6 bases; nucleotides not matched to a gene: 8. This CDR3 has 17 residues. Germline CDR1 LGHNA, CDR2 YSLEER. The CDR3 is CASSQGPASGRADTQYF. For the CDR3, the DNA is TGCGCCAGCAGCCAAGGTCCGGCTAGCGGGAGGGCTGATACGCAGTATTTT.

As DNA, the CDR3 is TGCGCCAGCAGCCCAGGACTAGCGGATATCAATGAGCAGTTCTTC. This translates into CASSPGLADINEQFF. The chain joins TRBV5-1 to TRBJ2-1; 10 bases are shared with TRBD2. Germline trimming cut 4 bases from V and 6 bases from J; bases unmatched to any gene: 7. Per germline, CDR1 SGHRS and CDR2 YFSETQ. CDR3 size: 15 residues.

This chain links TRBV3-1 (or the pseudogene TRBV3-2) with TRBJ1-2; weak D call: TRBD1 (6 bases). The CDR3 totals 16 residues. Trimming took off 1 base at V and 4 bases at J, with 16 bases between the two ends. Germline loops: CDR1 LGHDT, CDR2 YNNKEL (reference sequence). CDR3 coding DNA: TGTGCCAGCAGCCAAGGAGACCGGGACACCTTCTATGGCTACACCTTC. Its translation: CASSQGDRDTFYGYTF.

The chain couples TRBV2 to TRBJ1-5; 7 positions match TRBD1. Germline V gene lookup returns CDR1 SNHLY and CDR2 FYNNEI. The CDR3 contains 15 residues. J lost 5 bases, V lost 8 bases, and 12 bases had no gene match. CDR3: CASGPGGRRDQPQHF. CDR3 bases: TGTGCCAGCGGCCCAGGGGGTCGTCGCGATCAGCCCCAGCATTTT.

The chain couples TRBV28 to TRBJ2-3, with TRBD2 matching over 7 bases. CDR1 and CDR2 from the germline V gene are MDHEN and SYDVKM. This CDR3 has 15 residues. Losses at the gene ends were 4 bases for V and 0 bases for J; bases not matched to a gene: 4. CDR3 protein: CASSSSGASTDTQYF. The CDR3 DNA sequence: TGTGCCAGCAGTTCTAGCGGAGCAAGCACAGATACGCAGTATTTT.

The chain couples TRBV28 to TRBJ2-7, with 10 bases aligning to TRBD1. Trimming took 5 bases from V and 0 from J; bases not matched to a gene: 1. CDR3 size: 14 residues. From germline, CDR1 is MDHEN and CDR2 SYDVKM. CDR3 in amino acids: CASSRTGGSYEQYF. Written as DNA, the CDR3 is TGTGCCAGCAGTCGGACAGGGGGCTCCTACGAGCAGTACTTC.

The chain is built from TRBV14 and TRBJ2-7; D remains unclear. Trimming took off 0 bases at V and 7 bases at J, with 7 bases between the two ends. Germline CDR1 and CDR2: SGHDN and FVKESK. This CDR3 contains 12 residues. CDR3 bases: TGTGCCAGCAGCCAAGAAGACTCGGAGCAGTACTTC. This codes for CASSQEDSEQYF.

This clone showed up just once. This chain links TRBV12-5 with TRBJ2-7; the match to TRBD1 covers 10 bases. Germline V lookup: CDR1 LGHNT, CDR2 FRNRAP. The CDR3 is 13 amino acids. With 6 bases clipped from V and 6 bases from J, the junction kept 5 bases outside the gene matches. Here the CDR3 reads CASGTGGWSEQYF. CDR3 nucleotides: TGTGCTAGTGGGACAGGGGGCTGGTCCGAGCAGTACTTC.

The CDR3 coding sequence is TGTGCCAGCAGCCAAGGACTAGCGGGCTACGAGCAGTACTTC. Translated: CASSQGLAGYEQYF. The chain joins TRBV7-2 to TRBJ2-7; 11 bases map to TRBD2. Germline CDR1 is SGHTA and CDR2 is FQGNSA. The CDR3 contains 14 residues. Germline trimming cut 5 bases from V and 3 bases from J; bases unmatched to any gene: 3.